This T cell receptor (beta chain) came from a study of blood T cell repertoires in COVID-19. Study in general: Nucleic acid was either cDNA or gDNA, and it came from T cells, B-cell-depleted T cells, or PBMCs.

Libraries were prepared by immunoSEQ multiplex PCR; TCRdb keeps only in-frame clonotypes and omits some of them. The sample yields 350,000 or so clones, around 90% seen once. Germline values: CDR1 SSHAT, CDR2 FNYEAQ (reference sequence). The CDR3 covers 17 residues. Notes on this clone: At one boundary the junction diverges from the germline segment, which might be a read error.

This receptor was obtained from a woman aged 30 to 39 who had recovered from COVID-19. The gene calls are TRBV7-7 and TRBJ2-5; 11 nucleotides agree with TRBD2. The sequenced material came from PBMCs or T cells enriched from blood (not recorded which). CDR3 bases: TGTGCTAGCAGCTTGGGGGGGACTAGCGGCAGTCAAGAGACCCAGTACTTC. Translating it yields CASSLGGTSGSQETQYF.